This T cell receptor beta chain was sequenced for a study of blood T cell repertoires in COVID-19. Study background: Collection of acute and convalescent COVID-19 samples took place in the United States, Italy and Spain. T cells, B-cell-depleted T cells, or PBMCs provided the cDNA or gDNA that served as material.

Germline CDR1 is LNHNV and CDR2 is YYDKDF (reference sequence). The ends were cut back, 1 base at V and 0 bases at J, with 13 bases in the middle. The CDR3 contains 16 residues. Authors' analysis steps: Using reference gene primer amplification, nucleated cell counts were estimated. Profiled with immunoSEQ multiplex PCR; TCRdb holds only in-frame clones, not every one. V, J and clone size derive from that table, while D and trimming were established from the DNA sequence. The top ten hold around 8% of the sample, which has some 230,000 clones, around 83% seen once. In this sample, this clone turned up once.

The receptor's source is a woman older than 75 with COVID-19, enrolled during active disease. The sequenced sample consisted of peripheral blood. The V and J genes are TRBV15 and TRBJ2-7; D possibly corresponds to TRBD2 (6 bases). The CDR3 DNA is TGTGCCACCAGCAGAGGAGGGCGGGACGGCTCCTACGAGCAGTACTTC. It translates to CATSRGGRDGSYEQYF.